The 26 T cell receptor beta chains below were found in one sample sequenced in a study of cytomegalovirus exposure and HLA in healthy donors. Primers included in the PCR were 60 Vbeta and 13 Jbeta primers. The assay was immunoSEQ multiplex PCR, and TCRdb's table has in-frame clones only and misses some. The repertoire holds about 59,000 clones, with about 81% as singletons. The specimen was PBMCs. These receptors were obtained from a man in his thirties or forties in good health and CMV-seropositive.

In its sample, this clone was seen once. The J gene is TRBJ1-2, the V gene TRBV4-1; the match to TRBD1 covers 8 bases. After removal of 3 bases from V and 10 bases from J, the junction contained 7 bases not matched to a gene. CDR3 length: 13 amino acids. Per the germline V gene, CDR1 is MGHRA and CDR2 is YSYEKL. This chain's CDR3 is CASSQRTGPAYTF. CDR3 nucleotides: TGCGCCAGCAGCCAGCGGACAGGGCCGGCCTACACCTTC.

The CDR3 nucleotides are TGTGCCAGCAGTTTACCCAACAGGGGCGCTAACTATGGCTACACCTTC. Its translation is CASSLPNRGANYGYTF. The chain uses TRBV28 and TRBJ1-2, with 7 bases lining up with TRBD1. Germline V gene data show CDR1 as MDHEN and CDR2 as SYDVKM. The junction had 6 bases not matched to a gene; V was cut back by 2 bases and J by 0 bases. The CDR3 extends over 16 amino acids.

V gene TRBV5-4 combines with J gene TRBJ1-6; D remains ambiguous. The CDR3 totals 13 residues. V was shortened by 3 bases and J by 8 bases, with 9 bases between the two germline ends. Germline V gene lookup returns CDR1 SGHNT and CDR2 YYREEE (reference sequence). CDR3 in amino acids: CASSSGPDSPLHF. In nucleotides, the CDR3 is TGTGCCAGCAGCTCTGGTCCGGATTCACCCCTCCACTTT. The full variable domain, its missing parts supplied by reference TRBV5-4 and TRBJ1-6, is ETGVTQSPTHLIKTRGQQVTLRCSSQSGHNTVSWYQQALGQGPQFIFQYYREEENGRGNFPPRFSGLQFPNYSSELNVNALELDDSALYLCASSSGPDSPLHFGNGTRLTVT.

The gene calls are TRBV2 and TRBJ1-1; no clear D. The CDR3 runs 13 residues. V dropped 4 bases and J dropped 1 base, with 7 bases sitting between them. In germline, CDR1 is SNHLY, CDR2 FYNNEI. The CDR3 DNA sequence: TGTGCCAGCAGTGGTTTCAGGAACACTGAAGCTTTCTTT. Translated, it gives CASSGFRNTEAFF.

The chain uses TRBV7-3 and TRBJ1-1, with D unresolved. Germline V CDR1 and CDR2: SGHTA, FQGTGA. Between the trimmed V and J ends, which lost 4 bases and 1 base, there was a span of 7 bases. This CDR3 contains 13 residues. In DNA form, the CDR3 reads TGTGCCAGCAGCTCAACTAGGAACACTGAAGCTTTCTTT. It yields the protein CASSSTRNTEAFF.

The V call is TRBV28, the J call TRBJ1-2; D is possibly TRBD1 (6 bases). V dropped 2 bases and J dropped 7 bases, with 17 bases sitting between them. There are 15 residues in the CDR3. Germline V CDR1 and CDR2: MDHEN, SYDVKM. CDR3 DNA: TGTGCCAGCAGTTTAAAAGTCGGCAGGGGTCGTGGCTACACCTTC. Translation: CASSLKVGRGRGYTF.

The rearrangement links TRBV27 to TRBJ1-2; 8 bases fit TRBD1. Trimming at V came to 5 bases and at J to 4 bases, leaving 3 bases not matched to a gene. The CDR3 is 13 amino acids. Germline V gene sequence: CDR1 MNHEY, CDR2 SMNVEV (reference sequence). CDR3 protein: CASSTTGGYGYTF. In DNA, the CDR3 is TGTGCCAGCAGTACTACAGGGGGCTATGGCTACACCTTC.

The V gene is TRBV2, the J gene TRBJ2-7, with 11 bases fitting TRBD2. V trimming: 8 bases; J trimming: 1 base; junction bases outside the gene matches: 7. CDR3 length equals 15 residues. Germline-derived CDR1 and CDR2 are SNHLY and FYNNEI. CDR3 sequence: CASLFLAGGSYEQYF. CDR3 coding DNA: TGTGCCAGCCTTTTTCTAGCGGGGGGTTCCTACGAGCAGTACTTC.

The chain carries TRBV28 and TRBJ1-6; TRBD1 might be the D (6 bases). The V gene lost 6 bases and the J gene lost 6 bases, with 18 bases spanning the gap. The CDR3 has 16 residues. CDR1 is MDHEN and CDR2 is SYDVKM in the germline V gene. CDR3 bases: TGTGCCAGCAGACAAATGGGGGCGAGAGGTAATTCACCCCTCCACTTT. It is translated as CASRQMGARGNSPLHF.

In DNA, the CDR3 is TGTGCCAGCACCGAACTTTCGACAGGGGCGCGTGAAAAACTGTTTTTT. Translated: CASTELSTGAREKLFF. The chain carries TRBV11-2 and TRBJ1-4; TRBD1 agrees at 8 bases. The CDR3 sequence is 16 residues long. With 7 bases clipped from V and 7 bases from J, the junction kept 14 bases outside the gene matches. Germline lookup yields CDR1 SGHAT and CDR2 FQNNGV.

This clone was found once. The V gene is TRBV7-9, the J gene TRBJ2-7, with D uncertain. The germline V gene encodes CDR1 SEHNR and CDR2 FQNEAQ (reference sequence). Trimming removed 1 base at V and 2 bases at J, with 9 bases between. The CDR3 has 14 amino acids. The CDR3 sequence: CASSLEPGTYEQYF. Written as DNA, the CDR3 is TGTGCCAGCAGCTTAGAGCCAGGAACCTACGAGCAGTACTTC.

There are a few counts of this clone. This chain connects TRBV30 to TRBJ1-1; no reliable D call. This CDR3 has 14 residues. Germline V gene data show CDR1 as GTSNPN and CDR2 as SVGIG (reference sequence). Trimming left V 3 bases short and J 1 base short, with 12 bases between. The CDR3 reads CAWRRGAWNTEAFF. Written as DNA, the CDR3 is TGTGCCTGGAGAAGAGGCGCTTGGAACACTGAAGCTTTCTTT.

This rearrangement joins TRBV6-1 to TRBJ2-1, with 10 bases identical to TRBD2. There are 20 residues in the CDR3. V shed 1 base and J 0 bases; nucleotides not matched to a gene: 12. Germline V gives CDR1 MNHNS, CDR2 SASEGT. CDR3 region: CASSEGRGSGGPYSYNEQFF. Written as DNA, the CDR3 is TGTGCCAGCAGTGAAGGTCGGGGTAGCGGGGGGCCGTACTCCTACAATGAGCAGTTCTTC.

The J gene is TRBJ2-6, the V gene TRBV6-6; 7 positions match TRBD1. This CDR3 has 16 residues. V lost 8 bases to trimming and J lost 2 bases; unmatched junction nucleotides: 9. CDR1 and CDR2 (germline): MNHNY, SVGAGI (reference sequence). Here the CDR3 reads CASQNPTGTGANVLTF. The CDR3 DNA is TGTGCCAGCCAAAACCCGACAGGGACTGGGGCCAACGTCCTGACTTTC.

The CDR3 DNA sequence: TGTGCCAGCAGCCAAGATGGTCGCGGGGGGGCCCCAGATACGCAGTATTTT. Protein sequence: CASSQDGRGGAPDTQYF. The chain uses TRBV4-2 and TRBJ2-3; 9 positions agree with TRBD2. This CDR3 comprises 17 residues. The V and J ends lost 0 bases and 4 bases, in that order; junction bases with no gene match: 8. The V gene's germline CDR1 is LGHNA and CDR2 YNFKEQ.

V usage is TRBV5-8 and J usage is TRBJ2-7; 10 bases map to TRBD1. CDR1 SGHTS and CDR2 YDEGEE come from the germline V gene. The CDR3 length is 13 residues. J lost 6 bases, V lost 5 bases, and 5 bases had no gene match. This CDR3 reads CASREGQGIEQYF. Here the CDR3 DNA reads TGTGCCAGCAGGGAGGGACAGGGGATCGAGCAGTACTTC.

J is TRBJ1-1 and V is TRBV28; a weak D match, TRBD1 (5 bases). The CDR3 has 13 residues. The germline CDR1 and CDR2 sequences are MDHEN and SYDVKM. Trimming took off 3 bases at V and 8 bases at J, with 13 bases between the two ends. CDR3 nucleotides: TGTGCCAGCAGTTTTGCAGGACGGGGGGAAGCTTTCTTT. It specifies CASSFAGRGEAFF.

The chain carries TRBV10-3 and TRBJ1-2; 7 positions agree with TRBD1. This CDR3 spans 16 amino acids. Germline V lookup: CDR1 ENHRY, CDR2 SYGVKD. V lost 10 bases, J lost 6 bases, and 20 bases stayed unmatched. CDR3 residues: CATRVGNGQVVDGYTF. The CDR3 nucleotides are TGTGCCACCAGAGTGGGTAATGGACAGGTCGTAGATGGCTACACCTTC.

This clone turned up a few times. The CDR3 here is CASSLEKALGGLHF. The CDR3 DNA reads as TGCGCCAGCAGCTTGGAAAAGGCCCTAGGAGGCCTCCACTTT. The rearrangement uses TRBV5-1 and TRBJ1-6; D call uncertain. The germline CDR1 and CDR2 sequences are SGHRS and YFSETQ. The germline V and J ends were trimmed by 0 bases and 15 bases, with 16 bases remaining between them. This CDR3 is built from 14 residues.

Only a few counts were recorded for this clone. The chain joins TRBV6-1 to TRBJ2-3; 8 bases agree with TRBD2. The CDR3 runs to 16 residues. Losses at the gene ends were 0 bases for V and 2 bases for J; bases not matched to a gene: 4. Looked up from germline, CDR1 is MNHNS and CDR2 is SASEGT. CDR3 DNA sequence: TGTGCCAGCAGTGAAGCGGTAGCGGGGTCCACAGATACGCAGTATTTT. Its translation is CASSEAVAGSTDTQYF.

The chain is built from TRBV4-3 and TRBJ1-2; 8 bases fit TRBD1. Germline CDR1 reads LGHNA; CDR2 reads YSLEER. After removal of 3 bases from V and 8 bases from J, the junction contained 11 bases not matched to a gene. The CDR3 runs to 15 residues. CDR3 sequence reads: CASSHLATGDGGYTF. CDR3 sequence (DNA): TGCGCCAGCAGCCACCTAGCGACAGGGGACGGCGGCTACACCTTC.

As for this clone: The same CDR3 is also encoded by other DNA sequences in this sample. Here the CDR3 DNA reads TGTGCCAGCAGGGGACTAGCGGGAGGCCCGAGCTCCTACGAGCAGTACTTC. Its protein product is CASRGLAGGPSSYEQYF. V gene TRBV27 combines with J gene TRBJ2-7, with TRBD2 matching 15 bases. Trimming removed 6 bases from V and 0 bases from J; junction bases left unmatched: 6. This CDR3 is 17 amino acids long. Per the germline V gene, CDR1 is MNHEY and CDR2 is SMNVEV (reference sequence).

Regarding this clone: The junction does not match germline at one end; this may be a read error. V gene TRBV7-9 combines with J gene TRBJ1-5; TRBD1 aligns across 8 bases. CDR1 and CDR2 from the germline V gene are SEHNR and FQNEAQ (reference sequence). The CDR3 has 15 residues. Written as DNA, the CDR3 is TGTTCCAGCAGCAGCTGGAGGACAGGGAATCAGCCCCAGCATTTT. Translating gives CSSSSWRTGNQPQHF.

This clone was seen only once. The rearrangement uses TRBV5-6 and TRBJ2-3, with TRBD2 identical over 13 bases. Germline lookup yields CDR1 SGHDT and CDR2 YYEEEE. The CDR3 covers 16 residues. Losses at the gene ends were 0 bases for V and 10 bases for J; bases not matched to a gene: 8. Here the CDR3 DNA reads TGTGCCAGCAGCTTGGGCGGACTAGCGGGGGCGTTTGCGCAGTATTTT. This gives the protein CASSLGGLAGAFAQYF.

The chain combines TRBV28 with TRBJ2-7; TRBD1 aligns across 11 bases. The CDR3 is made up of 15 amino acids. J gave up 3 bases and V 5 bases, and 6 bases lay outside the gene matches. From germline, CDR1 is MDHEN and CDR2 SYDVKM. The CDR3 sequence: CASSITDRGLYEQYF. Written as DNA, the CDR3 is TGTGCCAGCAGTATCACGGACAGGGGGCTCTACGAGCAGTACTTC. Full variable domain (remainder filled in from reference TRBV28 and TRBJ2-7): DVKVTQSSRYLVKRTGEKVFLECVQDMDHENMFWYRQDPGLGLRLIYFSYDVKMKEKGDIPEGYSVSREKKERFSLILESASTNQTSMYLCASSITDRGLYEQYFGPGTRLTVT.

This chain joins TRBV5-1 and TRBJ2-5; TRBD1 agrees at 7 bases. The better agreement between TRBJ2-7 and the DNA end casts doubt on the J call. The CDR3 loop spans 13 amino acids. CDR1 and CDR2 (germline): SGHRS, YFSETQ. The CDR3 region is CASSWDSSYEQYF. The DNA for the CDR3 is TGCGCCAGCAGCTGGGACAGTTCCTACGAGCAGTACTTC.